The 30 T cell receptor beta chains given below trace back to one sample, sequenced in a study of blood T cells in healthy people across ages. It was with a sample-barcoded 5' primer and a J-beta primer mix that a second PCR of roughly 6 to 12 cycles was run. Via MiXCR, TCRdb re-called the 5' RACE reads, giving one row per CDR3 protein. The sample has approximately 800,000 distinct CDR3 sequences, around 50% seen once; the top ten hold roughly 18%. Source material: blood. These receptors were collected from a man older than 75 in good health.

The chain combines TRBV5-1 with TRBJ2-1, with TRBD1 matching 10 bases. Trimming removed 4 bases from V and 10 bases from J; junction bases left unmatched: 11. Germline-derived CDR1 and CDR2 are SGHRS and YFSETQ. The CDR3 spans 15 residues. The CDR3 bases are TGCGCCAGCAGCCCTGACGGGACAGGGGTGAGCGAGCAGTTCTTC. Protein product: CASSPDGTGVSEQFF.

CDR3: CSARDPASPRGPDTQYF. The DNA of the CDR3 is TGCAGTGCTAGAGATCCGGCTAGCCCCAGGGGCCCAGATACGCAGTATTTT. The V and J genes are TRBV20-1 and TRBJ2-3; possible D gene TRBD1, 6 bases. CDR3 size: 17 residues. Trimming cost V 0 bases and J 4 bases, with 20 bases left between them. Germline V CDR1 and CDR2: DFQATT, SNEGSKA (reference sequence).

The V gene is TRBV20-1, the J gene TRBJ2-5, with D perhaps matching TRBD1 (6 bases). The V end was cut by 3 bases, the J end by 3 bases, with 8 bases between. There are 12 residues in the CDR3. Germline loops: CDR1 DFQATT, CDR2 SNEGSKA (reference sequence). CDR3 DNA: TGCAGTGCTAGCAACAGGGAAGAGACCCAGTACTTC. Translation gives CSASNREETQYF.

The chain combines TRBV7-2 with TRBJ2-5, with 8 nucleotides matching TRBD2. The CDR3 runs 14 residues. Looked up from germline, CDR1 is SGHTA and CDR2 is FQGNSA. With V trimmed by 2 bases and J by 11 bases, 10 bases remained unmatched. The CDR3 nucleotides read TGTGCCAGCAGCTTAAGCGGGAGTAACAATGAGCAGTACTTC. Protein product: CASSLSGSNNEQYF.

This clonotype turned up a few times. The chain links TRBV7-2 to TRBJ2-1, with a possible D match to TRBD1 (6 bases). CDR1 and CDR2 (germline): SGHTA, FQGNSA. The CDR3 is 16 residues long. V lost 2 bases, J lost 4 bases, and 15 bases lay in between. The CDR3, as DNA: TGTGCCAGCAGCTTAACTCGGGCTAGGGGGTACAATGAGCAGTTCTTC. Its protein product is CASSLTRARGYNEQFF.

A note on this clonotype: One end of the junction fails to match germline, which may point to a read error. The chain has TRBV18 and TRBJ2-7; D gene ambiguous. CDR1 is KGHSH and CDR2 is LQKENI in the germline V gene. The CDR3 runs to 14 residues. The CDR3 sequence is CASSPTVYSCEQYF. The CDR3 bases are TGTGCCAGCTCACCCACAGTGTACTCCTGCGAGCAGTACTTC.

This clonotype showed up many times. This chain links TRBV3-1 with TRBJ2-5; tentatively, D is TRBD2 (6 bases). V was clipped by 0 bases and J by 3 bases, with 17 bases between them. The length of the CDR3 is 17 residues. Germline CDR1 LGHDT, CDR2 YNNKEL (reference sequence). Here the CDR3 DNA reads TGTGCCAGCAGCCAAGAGCCTAGCGCTATATTCAAAGAGACCCAGTACTTC. Its protein is CASSQEPSAIFKETQYF.

This chain links TRBV5-1 with TRBJ2-5; 9 bases are shared with TRBD2. Losses at the gene ends were 2 bases for V and 0 bases for J; bases not matched to a gene: 17. Germline V gene data show CDR1 as SGHRS and CDR2 as YFSETQ. This CDR3 contains 20 residues. CDR3: CASSFEPSSGRFWYQETQYF. DNA of the CDR3: TGCGCCAGCAGCTTCGAACCATCGAGCGGGAGGTTTTGGTACCAAGAGACCCAGTACTTC.

This clonotype was found a few times. V and J are TRBV9 and TRBJ2-1; D ambiguous. Deletions cut 0 bases from V and 4 bases from J, with 11 bases between. CDR3 length: 15 amino acids. Germline values: CDR1 SGDLS, CDR2 YYNGEE. The CDR3 is CASSVGPSSYNEQFF. The DNA for the CDR3 is TGTGCCAGCAGCGTAGGGCCTAGTAGTTACAATGAGCAGTTCTTC.

This clonotype was picked up one time. V usage is TRBV20-1 and J usage is TRBJ2-7, with D maybe TRBD2 (6 bases). The germline V and J ends were trimmed by 0 bases and 7 bases, with 10 bases remaining between them. Germline V CDR1 and CDR2: DFQATT, SNEGSKA (reference sequence). The CDR3 contains 12 residues. The DNA for the CDR3 is TGCAGTGCTAGAGAAGGGACTTGGGAGCAGTACTTC. Protein sequence: CSAREGTWEQYF.

The chain joins TRBV24-1 to TRBJ2-1, with 8 bases matching TRBD2. Germline V gene data show CDR1 as KGHDR and CDR2 as SFDVKD. The V gene end was trimmed by 10 bases and the J gene end by 7 bases; junction bases not matched to a gene: 8. The CDR3 runs 13 residues. The CDR3 coding sequence is TGTGCCACTAGCGGGAAACCAATTAATGAGCAGTTCTTC. This translates into CATSGKPINEQFF.

V usage is TRBV6-1 and J usage is TRBJ1-1, with 7 bases that match TRBD1. Per germline, CDR1 MNHNS and CDR2 SASEGT. The CDR3 has 15 residues. The trim removed 8 bases at V and 7 bases at J, leaving 16 bases unmatched. As DNA, the CDR3 is TGTGCCAGCCCCTCCACCAGGGACAGAGGGATTGAAGCTTTCTTT. Protein product: CASPSTRDRGIEAFF.

This clonotype was seen only a few times. This chain joins TRBV20-1 and TRBJ2-1; D unresolved. V lost 1 base, J lost 4 bases, and 8 bases lay in between. The CDR3 sequence is 13 residues long. In germline, CDR1 is DFQATT, CDR2 SNEGSKA (reference sequence). Here the CDR3 DNA reads TGCAGTGCTAGAGGGTCGACTTACAATGAGCAGTTCTTC. Amino acid sequence: CSARGSTYNEQFF.

The gene calls are TRBV11-2 and TRBJ2-1; 8 bases map to TRBD1. The CDR3 is made up of 14 amino acids. V was clipped by 5 bases and J by 10 bases; unmatched bases: 10. The V gene's germline CDR1 is SGHAT and CDR2 FQNNGV. The CDR3 loop is CASSKNGQGEEQFF. CDR3 nucleotide sequence: TGTGCCAGCAGCAAAAACGGACAGGGCGAGGAGCAGTTCTTC.

The chain employs TRBV12-3 or TRBV12-4 and TRBJ2-1, with TRBD2 as a possible D gene (6 bases). The end of the DNA aligns better with TRBJ2-7, so the J call may be wrong. The length of the CDR3 is 17 residues. CDR3 sequence: CASSLEAGGASYNEQYF. CDR3 coding DNA: TGTGCCAGCAGTTTAGAAGCCGGCGGGGCCTCTTACAATGAGCAGTACTTC.

This chain uses TRBV20-1 with TRBJ2-5; maybe TRBD2 (5 bases). V gave up 4 bases and J gave up 2 bases, with 14 bases separating them. CDR1 DFQATT and CDR2 SNEGSKA come from the germline V gene (reference sequence). The CDR3 contains 14 residues. CDR3 amino acids: CSAKKRETQETQYF. The CDR3 coding sequence is TGCAGTGCTAAAAAACGGGAAACGCAAGAGACCCAGTACTTC.

The chain carries TRBV7-2 and TRBJ1-1, with D unclear. V gave up 5 bases and J gave up 1 base, with 5 bases separating them. CDR3 size: 12 residues. CDR1 is SGHTA and CDR2 is FQGNSA in the germline V gene. The CDR3 loop reads CASSPPNTEAFF. The CDR3 DNA follows: TGTGCCAGCAGCCCACCGAACACTGAAGCTTTCTTT. The variable domain in full, completed from reference TRBV7-2 and TRBJ1-1, reads GAGVSQSPSNKVTEKGKDVELRCDPISGHTALYWYRQSLGQGLEFLIYFQGNSAPDKSGLPSDRFSAERTGGSVSTLTIQRTQQEDSAVYLCASSPPNTEAFFGQGTRLTVV.

V is TRBV11-3 and J is TRBJ1-6; D unclear. CDR1 is SGHNT, CDR2 YENEEA, per germline. V was shortened by 5 bases and J by 7 bases, with 12 bases between the two germline ends. The CDR3 length is 14 residues. The CDR3: CASSKRRPNSPLHF. The CDR3 region has the DNA TGTGCCAGCAGCAAGAGACGGCCCAATTCACCCCTCCACTTT.

This clonotype has only one observation. The J gene is TRBJ2-1, the V gene TRBV25-1; perhaps D is TRBD1 or TRBD2 (5 bases each). Near its end, the DNA agrees better with TRBJ2-7, so the J call may be wrong. CDR1 MGHDK and CDR2 SYGVNS come from the germline V gene. There are 15 residues in the CDR3. CDR3 in amino acids: CASSSPWGSAYEQYF. CDR3 in DNA: TGTGCCAGCAGTAGCCCCTGGGGGAGCGCCTACGAGCAGTACTTC.

This sequence joins TRBV20-1 and TRBJ2-3, with D unresolved. Looked up from germline, CDR1 is DFQATT and CDR2 is SNEGSKA (reference sequence). The CDR3 runs 10 residues. V was clipped by 6 bases and J by 7 bases, with 8 bases between them. The CDR3 here is CSAMGYTQYF. For the CDR3, the DNA is TGCAGTGCAATGGGATATACGCAGTATTTT.

The V call is TRBV4-3, the J call TRBJ2-7; the D gene is possibly TRBD2 (5 bases). V gave up 4 bases and J gave up 4 bases, with 11 bases separating them. Germline V gene data show CDR1 as LGHNA and CDR2 as YSLEER. The CDR3 extends over 13 amino acids. For the CDR3, the DNA is TGCGCCAGCAGCCGACAACGAGGGTACGAGCAGTACTTC. It yields the protein CASSRQRGYEQYF.

With respect to this clonotype: A much larger clone lies a single base off, so this may be a read error. The CDR3 reads CTSSLEAGRALYEQYF. CDR3 nucleotides: TGTACCAGCAGCTTAGAGGCCGGGAGGGCCTTATACGAGCAGTACTTC. The rearrangement links TRBV7-2 to TRBJ2-7, with 8 bases identical to TRBD2. The CDR3 has 16 residues. Germline V gene data show CDR1 as SGHTA and CDR2 as FQGNSA. V gave up 1 base and J gave up 4 bases; unmatched junction bases: 9.

A few counts support this clonotype. The chain uses TRBV11-2 and TRBJ2-1; TRBD2 matches at 14 bases. CDR3 size: 18 residues. Germline assignment: CDR1 SGHAT and CDR2 FQNNGV. The V gene end was trimmed by 4 bases and the J gene end by 4 bases; junction bases not matched to a gene: 9. CDR3 nucleotide sequence: TGTGCCAGCAGCTACCGACTCGGACTAGCGGGAGGTTACAATGAGCAGTTCTTC. This gives the protein CASSYRLGLAGGYNEQFF.

As concerns this clonotype: Since a much larger clone is just one base distant, this may be a read error. The chain joins TRBV20-1 to TRBJ2-1; 7 bases are shared with TRBD1. The end of the DNA aligns better with TRBJ2-7, so the J call may be wrong. Germline values: CDR1 DFQATT, CDR2 SNEGSKA (reference sequence). CDR3 length: 15 residues. CDR3 sequence (DNA): TGCAGTGCTAGGGCGACAGGGCGACCATACAATGAGCAGTACTTC. It yields the protein CSARATGRPYNEQYF.

The chain links TRBV7-9 to TRBJ2-3, with D possibly TRBD1 on 7 matching bases. This CDR3 is built from 15 residues. Germline CDR1 SEHNR, CDR2 FQNEAQ (reference sequence). The germline V and J ends were trimmed by 5 bases and 7 bases, with 19 bases remaining between them. The CDR3 region is CASSPDREDLYTQYF. The CDR3 coding sequence is TGTGCCAGCAGCCCTGACAGGGAGGATCTTTATACGCAGTATTTT.

The V call is TRBV4-2, the J call TRBJ2-1; 8 bases map to TRBD2. Losses at the gene ends were 0 bases for V and 7 bases for J; bases not matched to a gene: 8. The CDR3 length is 16 residues. The germline CDR1 and CDR2 sequences are LGHNA and YNFKEQ. The CDR3 here is CASSQDGRAGANEQFF. DNA of the CDR3: TGTGCCAGCAGCCAAGATGGGCGAGCGGGAGCGAATGAGCAGTTCTTC.

This chain uses TRBV5-1 with TRBJ2-1; 10 bases are shared with TRBD1. Germline assignment: CDR1 SGHRS and CDR2 YFSETQ. V was pared by 4 bases and J by 4 bases, with 8 bases of the junction left unmatched. CDR3 length equals 16 residues. CDR3 in DNA: TGCGCCAGCAGCGATGGACAGGGGGGGAAATACAATGAGCAGTTCTTC. As protein: CASSDGQGGKYNEQFF.

The chain has TRBV5-1 and TRBJ2-2; D remains ambiguous. V was clipped by 1 base and J by 4 bases, with 11 bases between them. The CDR3 runs 15 residues. The germline gives CDR1 SGHRS, CDR2 YFSETQ. CDR3 sequence: CASSLTVEVTGELFF. The CDR3 DNA reads as TGCGCCAGCAGCTTGACGGTTGAAGTCACCGGGGAGCTGTTTTTT. The full variable domain, in which reference TRBV5-1 and TRBJ2-2 provide the parts outside the CDR3, is KAGVTQTPRYLIKTRGQQVTLSCSPISGHRSVSWYQQTPGQGLQFLFEYFSETQRNKGNFPGRFSGRQFSNSRSEMNVSTLELGDSALYLCASSLTVEVTGELFFGEGSRLTVL.

V is TRBV11-2 and J is TRBJ1-4; the D gene is possibly TRBD1 (5 bases). Germline CDR1 SGHAT, CDR2 FQNNGV. Trimming took 4 bases from V and 10 from J, leaving 10 bases between them. The CDR3 is made up of 12 amino acids. CDR3 bases: TGTGCCAGCAGCTATTCTGGGGGAAAACTGTTTTTT. It is translated as CASSYSGGKLFF.

The V gene is TRBV7-2, the J gene TRBJ2-4; D might be TRBD2 (5 bases). There are 18 residues in the CDR3. Trimming took off 4 bases at V and 0 bases at J, with 19 bases between the two ends. CDR1 is SGHTA and CDR2 is FQGNSA in the germline V gene. The CDR3 sequence is CASSSLLVAPLAKNIQYF. CDR3 coding DNA: TGTGCCAGCAGCTCCTTACTAGTGGCCCCCCTAGCCAAAAACATTCAGTACTTC. The full variable domain, its missing parts supplied by reference TRBV7-2 and TRBJ2-4, is GAGVSQSPSNKVTEKGKDVELRCDPISGHTALYWYRQSLGQGLEFLIYFQGNSAPDKSGLPSDRFSAERTGGSVSTLTIQRTQQEDSAVYLCASSSLLVAPLAKNIQYFGAGTRLSVL.